Listed here is a single T cell receptor (beta chain). CDR3 length: 15 amino acids. Trimming removed 2 bases from V and 4 bases from J; junction bases left unmatched: 4. CDR1 and CDR2 (germline): SGHVS, FQNEAQ. Original data processing: The assay estimated nucleated cells by amplifying reference gene primers. Sequencing used immunoSEQ multiplex PCR; TCRdb keeps in-frame clones, though not all of them. Clone size and the V and J calls come from that table; the DNA yielded D and trimming. The sample contains about 480,000 clones, roughly nine tenths of which appear only once. The sample comes from a study of blood T cell repertoires in COVID-19. As for the study in general: Sources were T cells, B-cell-depleted T cells, or PBMCs; the material itself was cDNA or gDNA.

Allocation to cohorts depended on clinical history reported by the participants. This chain joins TRBV7-8 and TRBJ1-5; TRBD1 matches at 8 bases. Sequencing used PBMCs or T cells enriched from blood (not recorded which). This TCR was sampled from a woman between 55 and 75 years old who had recovered from COVID-19. This chain's CDR3 is CASSLNQGANQPQHF. The CDR3 region has the DNA TGTGCCAGCAGCTTAAACCAGGGGGCGAATCAGCCCCAGCATTTT.